Listed below are T cell receptor beta chains from one sample, sequenced in a study of shared clonotypes between healthy human individuals. Profiled with immunoSEQ multiplex PCR; TCRdb holds only in-frame clones, not every one. The sample lists 2,100,000 or so clones, approximately 95% occurring once. Sample: naive CD4+ T cells sorted from blood. These TCRs come from a man aged 18 to 35 in good health. Each CDR3 is given without its conserved first and last residue.

v_gene	len	j_gene	CDR3aa
TRBV27	13	TRBJ2-7	ASSLDLTGTYEQY
TRBV9	13	TRBJ1-2	ASSPTWGLGYGYT
TRBV9	15	TRBJ2-1	ASSGKTSGSSYNEQF
TRBV7-9	16	TRBJ2-3	ASSPRDGGGASTDTQY
TRBV7-2	12	TRBJ2-7	ASSTGGGAYEQY
TRBV25-1	13	TRBJ1-6	ASSETGANNSPLH
TRBV2	10	TRBJ2-7	ASGTDGYEQY
TRBV6-5	13	TRBJ2-7	ASSARTSGPYEQY
TRBV19	13	TRBJ1-2	ASSIARTGSYGYT
TRBV5-1	12	TRBJ2-4	ASSHSGEEYIQY
TRBV6-6	12	TRBJ1-6	ASHLRGGGSPLH
TRBV10-3	12	TRBJ2-7	AISESTRGDEQY
TRBV7-9	12	TRBJ2-7	ASSSALEGGEQY
TRBV19	12	TRBJ2-7	ASGPSGGTYEQY
TRBV6-5	12	TRBJ2-3	ASTGSGRTDTQY
TRBV9	15	TRBJ1-3	ASSTRTGQVAGNTIY
TRBV11-2	12	TRBJ2-7	ASSLDRLTYEQY
TRBV19	11	TRBJ2-7	ASKGTSAGEQY
TRBV18	12	TRBJ2-7	ASSPVPSSYEQY
TRBV7-2	14	TRBJ1-3	ASSLGAPYSGNTIY
TRBV27	11	TRBJ1-1	ASSLSGPSEAF
TRBV20-1	9	TRBJ1-2	SARSGRGYT
TRBV7-2	12	TRBJ1-2	ASSLVAGSYGYT
TRBV30	11	TRBJ2-7	AWSVSSGREQY
TRBV30	9	TRBJ2-7	AWSTRHEQY